Here is one T cell receptor beta chain with its context. The clone's antigen remains unknown. No base quality values were provided; no much bigger clone lies one nucleotide off. Collaborating institutions collected whole blood in K2EDTA tubes following their own protocols. For TCRbeta analysis, collaborators shipped samples as frozen whole blood, isolated PBMCs, or DNA extracted from either of those sample types. The entry originates in a study of blood T cell repertoires in COVID-19 (dated by TCRdb to 2018 to 2020). About the investigation overall: Collaborator samples came from the United States, Italy and Spain and covered acute and convalescent phases of COVID-19. HLA class I and class II types, where available, came from metadata supplied by the sample provider rather than from assay-based typing. Subjects who had been exposed to COVID-19, were actively infected with it, or had recovered from it provided the deeply sampled blood TCRbeta repertoires that made up the dataset. The material from the prospective study consisted of cDNA or gDNA derived from T cells, B-cell-depleted T cells, or PBMCs. Samples came from the ongoing ImmuneRACE study (first 160 participants) plus 1,254 subjects from 6 global collaborators. The sample metadata nearly always contained a de-identified subject ID, COVID-19 status, age in years and sex. The repertoires were released in a freely available public database meant as a resource for research on the immune response to SARS-CoV-2. Overall study results and their limits: How much clinical and demographic metadata was included differed by source and by participant, and the metadata was provided uncurated.

TCRbeta CDR3 regions were amplified from genomic DNA using the immunoSEQ Assay, a bias-controlled multiplex PCR. The paper's processing steps were these. The number of nucleated cells in each sample was estimated from the amplification of reference gene primers within the assay. To quantify the absolute abundance of each unique TCRbeta CDR3 rearrangement, sequence reads were collapsed and filtered. For each sample, productive Simpson clonality was calculated as the square root of Simpson's diversity index over productive rearrangements. Drawn from immuneACCESS, this table holds only the in-frame rearrangements with V and J called that TCRdb kept. Clones are partly lost; checked studies trace under half to an unresolved V gene and leave the rest unexplained. The V and J calls and the clone size are those of that table, but D and trimming were determined from the DNA. This sample holds 60,000 to 95,000 clones; 90% were observed only once. Together, the top ten hold about 17% of the sample.

The sequenced sample was peripheral blood. The receptor was isolated from a woman at least 80 years old with active or convalescent COVID-19.

The base sequence is TGTGCCACCAGTGATTTAACTAGCTCAGACCAAGAGACCCAGTACTTC. Translated, it reads CATSDLTSSDQETQYF. In this chain, TRBV24-1 is recombined with TRBJ2-5, and perhaps TRBD2 as D gene, on 6 matching bases. The CDR3 covers 16 residues, taking in both the cysteine and the phenylalanine. CDR3 DNA is the only sequence kept; it has 48 bases, read in frame from the first base. V loses 1 base, J loses 0 bases, and the germline ends lie 11 bases apart. The germline V gene specifies KGHDR as CDR1 and SFDVKD as CDR2.